The 21 T cell receptor beta chains listed next were all sequenced from one sample in a study of blood T cell repertoires in COVID-19. The repertoire was sequenced with immunoSEQ multiplex PCR; TCRdb's copy has only in-frame clones and lacks some. The table includes about 23,000 clones, about 90% detected once. Sequenced: peripheral blood. The receptors come from a woman older than 75 with active COVID-19.

This clone was counted between two and nine times. The chain carries TRBV4-3 and TRBJ1-2, with D possibly TRBD1 on 5 matching bases. This CDR3 is 14 amino acids long. With 0 bases removed from V and 8 bases from J, the gap between germline ends came to 13 bases. The germline V gene encodes CDR1 LGHNA and CDR2 YSLEER. The chain's CDR3 is CASSQDRQSGGYTF. In nucleotides, the CDR3 is TGCGCCAGCAGCCAAGATAGGCAGTCAGGGGGCTACACCTTC.

The J gene is TRBJ2-5, the V gene TRBV2; weak D call: TRBD1 (6 bases). Trimming left V 7 bases short and J 5 bases short, with 11 bases between. The germline CDR1 and CDR2 sequences are SNHLY and FYNNEI. The CDR3 runs 12 residues. CDR3 residues: CASNRVGETQYF. CDR3 nucleotides: TGTGCCAGCAACAGGGTCGGTGAGACCCAGTACTTC.

The chain joins TRBV5-5 to TRBJ1-3; 10 bases line up with TRBD1. Losses at the gene ends were 4 bases for V and 8 bases for J; bases not matched to a gene: 6. CDR1 is SGHKS and CDR2 is YYEKEE in the germline V gene (reference sequence). CDR3 size: 14 residues. The CDR3 DNA sequence: TGTGCCAGCAGCCTGGGACAGGGGAGGGACACCATATATTTT. This translates into CASSLGQGRDTIYF.

V usage is TRBV7-9 and J usage is TRBJ2-3; D is perhaps TRBD2 (7 bases). V gave up 1 base and J gave up 1 base, with 12 bases separating them. The length of the CDR3 is 16 residues. The germline gives CDR1 SEHNR, CDR2 FQNEAQ (reference sequence). The CDR3 sequence is CASSLGRGAGTDTQYF. CDR3 DNA sequence: TGTGCCAGCAGCTTAGGACGGGGGGCGGGCACAGATACGCAGTATTTT.

The genes are TRBV7-6 and TRBJ1-5; possibly TRBD1 for D (5 bases). Germline CDR1 reads SGHVS; CDR2 reads FNYEAQ. The CDR3 is 15 residues long. Between the trimmed V and J ends, which lost 3 bases and 7 bases, there was a span of 16 bases. In DNA form, the CDR3 reads TGTGCCAGCAGCTTCGGCAGGGAGGCCGGACAGCCCCAGCATTTT. Its translation is CASSFGREAGQPQHF.

This chain links TRBV5-8 with TRBJ2-3; 7 positions match TRBD2. Per germline, CDR1 SGHTS and CDR2 YDEGEE. The CDR3 consists of 15 residues. The V segment lost 3 bases and the J segment 7 bases; nucleotides outside the gene matches: 11. The CDR3 DNA reads as TGTGCCAGCAGCTCGGCGGGGGAGTTATGGCATACGCAGTATTTT. Translation: CASSSAGELWHTQYF.

This chain joins TRBV21-1 and TRBJ2-3; the table assigns TRBD1, which was not confirmed against the DNA. TRBV21-1 is recorded as a pseudogene. This CDR3 has 18 residues. CDR3 sequence reads: CASSKTGGQEIKADTQYF. Here the CDR3 DNA reads TGTGCCAGCAGCAAAACCGGGGGACAGGAGATAAAGGCAGATACGCAGTATTTT.

This clone appeared a few times. V gene TRBV4-2 combines with J gene TRBJ1-3; D unclear. This CDR3 contains 15 residues. CDR1 LGHNA and CDR2 YNFKEQ come from the germline V gene. The V end was cut by 0 bases, the J end by 1 base, with 7 bases between. CDR3 sequence: CASSQEPVSGNTIYF. The CDR3 bases are TGTGCCAGCAGCCAAGAGCCGGTTTCTGGAAACACCATATATTTT.

DNA of the CDR3: TGTGCCAGCAGCTTAGGGCTAGGGGGCGAAGAGACCCAGTACTTC. This sequence encodes CASSLGLGGEETQYF. The chain recombines TRBV11-2 with TRBJ2-5, with TRBD1 identical over 7 bases. The CDR3 covers 15 residues. Per germline, CDR1 SGHAT and CDR2 FQNNGV. V lost 1 base and J lost 3; bases outside the gene matches: 5.

The V call is TRBV27, the J call TRBJ1-1; TRBD1 matches 7 bases. CDR1 is MNHEY, CDR2 SMNVEV, per germline (reference sequence). Trimming at V came to 5 bases and at J to 6 bases, leaving 3 bases not matched to a gene. This CDR3 region has 12 residues. CDR3 sequence reads: CASSNGQAEAFF. Here the CDR3 DNA reads TGTGCCAGCAGTAACGGACAGGCTGAAGCTTTCTTT.

The chain uses TRBV24-1 and TRBJ2-3; 9 bases are shared with TRBD2. With 3 bases clipped from V and 6 bases from J, the junction kept 9 bases outside the gene matches. The CDR3 sequence is 16 residues long. Germline V lookup: CDR1 KGHDR, CDR2 SFDVKD. CDR3 DNA: TGTGCCACCAGTGATCCTTCCCGGGCGGGGGGGGATACGCAGTATTTT. Protein sequence: CATSDPSRAGGDTQYF.

V gene TRBV6-5 combines with J gene TRBJ1-2; unclear D gene. Trimming cost V 6 bases and J 5 bases, with 16 bases left between them. Germline assignment: CDR1 MNHEY and CDR2 SVGAGI. The CDR3 runs 14 residues. Here the CDR3 DNA reads TGTGCCAGCAGCCGTGAAGTAGTGGTTTATGGCTACACCTTC. Protein product: CASSREVVVYGYTF.

The V gene is TRBV4-1, the J gene TRBJ1-1, with 8 bases fitting TRBD1. The J segment lost 5 bases and the V segment lost 2 bases, leaving 7 bases of the junction unmatched. This CDR3 is 15 amino acids long. Germline lookup yields CDR1 MGHRA and CDR2 YSYEKL. CDR3 loop: CASSQPNRGRTEAFF. The CDR3 DNA follows: TGCGCCAGCAGCCAACCAAACAGGGGGAGGACTGAAGCTTTCTTT.

This chain joins TRBV12-5 and TRBJ2-7; D uncertain. CDR3 length: 15 amino acids. V dropped 0 bases and J dropped 1 base, with 10 bases sitting between them. The germline V gene encodes CDR1 LGHNT and CDR2 FRNRAP. CDR3 residues: CASGLVPGRSYEQYF. The CDR3 DNA sequence: TGTGCTAGTGGTTTGGTTCCCGGCAGGTCCTACGAGCAGTACTTC.

This clone was seen just once. The V and J genes are TRBV5-4 and TRBJ1-6; 10 bases line up with TRBD1. The germline V gene has CDR1 SGHNT and CDR2 YYREEE (reference sequence). Trimming removed 4 bases from V and 1 base from J; junction bases left unmatched: 2. CDR3 length equals 16 residues. The CDR3 DNA is TGTGCCAGCAGCGGACAGGGGGGATCCTATAATTCACCCCTCCACTTT. Translation gives CASSGQGGSYNSPLHF.

This clone was seen once. The chain recombines TRBV4-3 with TRBJ2-2; D perhaps matches TRBD1 (6 bases). V dropped 5 bases and J dropped 4 bases, with 8 bases sitting between them. The CDR3 runs 13 residues. The germline V gene encodes CDR1 LGHNA and CDR2 YSLEER. The CDR3 DNA is TGCGCCAGCAGCGTACAGGGCACCGGGGAGCTGTTTTTT. As protein: CASSVQGTGELFF.

This sequence joins TRBV28 and TRBJ2-5; 9 bases map to TRBD2. The CDR3 contains 15 residues. V shed 2 bases and J 3 bases; nucleotides not matched to a gene: 4. Germline loops: CDR1 MDHEN, CDR2 SYDVKM. This CDR3 is CASSLRAGGEETQYF. The CDR3 DNA is TGTGCCAGCAGTTTACGCGCGGGGGGGGAAGAGACCCAGTACTTC.

The V and J genes are TRBV7-8 and TRBJ2-2; weak D call: TRBD1 (5 bases). V was pared by 5 bases and J by 0 bases, with 13 bases between. The CDR3 is 16 residues long. Per germline, CDR1 SGHVS and CDR2 FQNEAQ. The CDR3 is CASSLQGATNTGELFF. The CDR3 DNA sequence: TGTGCCAGCAGCCTCCAGGGTGCTACGAACACCGGGGAGCTGTTTTTT.

The chain links TRBV7-2 to TRBJ2-1, with 7 bases lining up with TRBD2. In germline, CDR1 is SGHTA, CDR2 FQGNSA. This CDR3 region has 15 residues. V lost 6 bases to trimming and J lost 8 bases; unmatched junction nucleotides: 13. The DNA for the CDR3 is TGTGCCAGCAGATCGCCGGGACTAAGGGTGCATGAGCAGTTCTTC. This sequence encodes CASRSPGLRVHEQFF.

The chain combines TRBV4-3 with TRBJ2-3, with 7 bases lining up with TRBD2. J gave up 8 bases and V 2 bases, and 16 bases lay outside the gene matches. CDR3 size: 17 residues. Germline V CDR1 and CDR2: LGHNA, YSLEER. The CDR3 DNA sequence: TGCGCCAGCAGCCAATCTTATCCAGAAGCGGGACTTCCTACGCAGTATTTT. Translated, it gives CASSQSYPEAGLPTQYF.

This clone came up once. The V and J genes are TRBV7-2 and TRBJ2-3, with unresolved D. CDR3 length: 13 residues. The germline V gene has CDR1 SGHTA and CDR2 FQGNSA. Between the trimmed V and J ends, which lost 1 base and 5 bases, there was a span of 7 bases. The CDR3 reads CASSLVPQDTQYF. DNA of the CDR3: TGTGCCAGCAGCTTAGTCCCACAAGATACGCAGTATTTT.